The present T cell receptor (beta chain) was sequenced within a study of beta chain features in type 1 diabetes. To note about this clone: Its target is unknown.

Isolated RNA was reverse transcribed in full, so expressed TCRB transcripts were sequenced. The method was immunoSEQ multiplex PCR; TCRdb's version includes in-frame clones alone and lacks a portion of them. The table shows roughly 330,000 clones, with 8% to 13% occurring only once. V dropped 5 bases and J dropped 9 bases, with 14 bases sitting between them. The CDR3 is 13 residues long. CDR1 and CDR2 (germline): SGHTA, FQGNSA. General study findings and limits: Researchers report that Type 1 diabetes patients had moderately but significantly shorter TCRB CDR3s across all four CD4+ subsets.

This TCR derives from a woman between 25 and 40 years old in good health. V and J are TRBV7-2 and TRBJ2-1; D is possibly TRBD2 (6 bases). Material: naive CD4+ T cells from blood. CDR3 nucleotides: TGTGCCAGCAGCCCATTTAGCGGTGGTGAGCAGTTCTTC. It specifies CASSPFSGGEQFF.